This TCR beta chain was obtained from a study of blood T cell repertoires in COVID-19. The table came from immunoSEQ multiplex PCR; TCRdb's copy has only in-frame clones and leaves some out. The table shows some 130,000 clones, with approximately 86% occurring only once. Germline V gene data show CDR1 as MGHRA and CDR2 as YSYEKL. Trimming took 3 bases from V and 0 from J; bases not matched to a gene: 9. The CDR3 sequence is 17 residues long. This clonotype was obtained from a woman between 65 and 79 years old with COVID-19, enrolled during active disease. Sequencing used peripheral blood. The rearrangement joins TRBV4-1 to TRBJ1-2; 8 bases align to TRBD1. In nucleotides, the CDR3 is TGCGCCAGCAGCCAGGGGCTCGGGACAGGCCCTAACTATGGCTACACCTTC. This sequence encodes CASSQGLGTGPNYGYTF.